The sequence of this T cell receptor beta chain was determined in a study of T cell changes during pregnancy in multiple sclerosis. Sequencing used immunoSEQ multiplex PCR; TCRdb keeps in-frame clones, though not all of them. The sample carries about 55,000 clones, 94% recorded once. This CDR3 is built from 14 residues. Germline CDR1 SGHTA, CDR2 FQGTGA. Between the trimmed V and J ends, which lost 5 bases and 5 bases, there was a span of 14 bases. This clone was counted between two and nine times. J is TRBJ2-3 and V is TRBV7-3; D remains ambiguous. The source was CD8+ T cells from peripheral blood mononuclear cells, collected in the third trimester of pregnancy. This sequence originates from a female donor with multiple sclerosis, enrolled in a pregnancy study. The CDR3 bases are TGTGCCAGCAGCCTCCCCTATCCTATAGATACGCAGTATTTT. Amino acids: CASSLPYPIDTQYF.